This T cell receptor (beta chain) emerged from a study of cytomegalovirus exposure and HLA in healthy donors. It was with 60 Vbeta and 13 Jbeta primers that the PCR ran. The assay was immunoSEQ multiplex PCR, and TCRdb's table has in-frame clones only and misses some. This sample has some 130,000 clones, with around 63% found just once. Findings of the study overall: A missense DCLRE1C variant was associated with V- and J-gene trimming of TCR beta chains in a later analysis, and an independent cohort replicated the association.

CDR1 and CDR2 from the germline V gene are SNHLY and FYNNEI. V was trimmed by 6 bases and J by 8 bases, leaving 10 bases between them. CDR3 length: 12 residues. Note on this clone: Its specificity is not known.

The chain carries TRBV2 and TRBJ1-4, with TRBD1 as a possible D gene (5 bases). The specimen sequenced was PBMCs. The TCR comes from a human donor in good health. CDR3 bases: TGTGCCAGCAGACCTGGGGGGGAAAAACTGTTTTTT. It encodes CASRPGGEKLFF. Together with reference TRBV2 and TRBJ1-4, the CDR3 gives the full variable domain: EPEVTQTPSHQVTQMGQEVILRCVPISNHLYFYWYRQILGQKVEFLVSFYNNEISEKSEIFDDQFSVERPDGSNFTLKIRSTKLEDSAMYFCASRPGGEKLFFGSGTQLSVL.